Given below is one T cell receptor (beta chain) in context. This clonotype has at least ten counts. Its target antigen remains unknown. Base-call qualities are not available, and no considerably larger clone is one nucleotide away. Amplification of TCR beta CDR3 regions was carried out from RNA transcripts. The TCR CDR3 was subjected to a first round of RT-PCR using the HTBI primer set and the Qiagen OneStep RT-PCR kit. Libraries were constructed in a second round of multiplex PCR, after which size selection and purification were carried out. Paired-end sequencing of the libraries was performed with 100 bp reads on an Illumina HiSeq2000. The paper's data handling went like this. Raw data were processed with SOAPnuke, discarding reads with adapters, uncalled bases, mean Phred below 15, or no exact constant-primer or identifier match. High-quality paired reads were merged with COPE v1.2.5, and unique nucleotide sequences were defined as clonotypes. MiTCR v1.1 was used to align clonotypes to the IMGT TRBV, TRBD and TRBJ reference segments. The analysis included only V-J combinations with a frequency above 0.0001, which together covered roughly 99% of the repertoires. The TCS score was defined as F50 (clonal expansion) divided by E x V (chaos), with BLOSUM62-based TCRdist calculated between CDR3 peptides within each V-J. Welch's t-statistics and random forest reduced fewer than 550 V-J features to 10 to 15, which were used in a naive Bayes classifier (R e1071). TCRdb reanalyzed the raw reads on its own, using fastp at Q25 for trimming and MiXCR for clone calling, and kept in-frame beta chains. Each entry merges the rows of one CDR3 protein and shows their most common DNA and genes. TCRdb, not the authors, supplied the V and J calls. Within this sample are approximately 300,000 distinct CDR3 sequences, with around a sixth of them counted one time only. The ten largest clones add up to around 35% of the sample.

Graves' hyperthyroidism was defined as stable when no progression to ophthalmopathy occurred over 18 months of follow-up. The hyperthyroidism patients were between 18 and 65 years old and newly diagnosed, with a disease duration of less than 2 months. Patients with uncontrolled infections, other autoimmune diseases, pregnancy or lactation were excluded. Clinical symptoms, serum thyroxine and TRAb, thyroid ultrasound, and orbital computed tomography formed the basis for the diagnoses. Ficoll-Paque density gradient centrifugation was used to isolate PBMCs from approximately 10 ml of fresh peripheral blood. Trizol reagent was used to extract total RNA, and RNA quality was then checked on an Agilent 2100 Bioanalyzer. The data originate from a study of T cells in Graves' hyperthyroidism and ophthalmopathy (dated by TCRdb to about 2019). About the full investigation: Peripheral blood samples were taken at initial diagnosis, before any treatment was given. For training and testing, the 95 to 100 patients in the discovery cohort were randomly divided in a 7:3 ratio. In addition, the study compared T-cell repertoires in thyroid tissue and in blood from five or six Graves' hyperthyroidism patients. After blood sampling, hyperthyroidism patients were treated with methimazole at a starting dose of 30 mg daily, and ophthalmopathy patients were treated with high-dose intravenous methylprednisolone. Prospective prediction of ophthalmopathy was tested in an independent validation cohort of fewer than 20 hyperthyroidism patients and 17 patients who later progressed to ophthalmopathy. TCR Vbeta CDR3 sequencing of 130 to 150 peripheral blood samples (roughly 43 ophthalmopathy, about 75 hyperthyroidism and approximately 17 progressor patients) is reported in the paper. TCR V-J signatures able to tell the groups apart were searched for in a discovery cohort of some 97 patients, of whom 43 had Graves' ophthalmopathy and more than 55 had stable Graves' hyperthyroidism. What the authors observed across the whole study: A 13 V-J signature model separated ophthalmopathy from stable hyperthyroidism, with approximately 87% sensitivity and 81.08% specificity in cross-validation and 80%/75% in testing. Sample size was not statistically predetermined, and investigators were not blinded to group allocation. In validation, progression to ophthalmopathy was predicted by the model with roughly 71% sensitivity and just over 72% specificity, a median of roughly 6.4 months before onset. Most expanded thyroid clonotypes (frequency above 0.001) were also found in blood, which suggests that blood repertoires may mirror thyroid immune responses.

Sequencing was performed on blood. The origin of this receptor is a man aged 25-45 years with Graves' hyperthyroidism.

The CDR3 corresponds to CASSFSLVAVLSYNEQFF. The DNA sequence is as follows: TGTGCCAGCAGCTTCTCCCTCGTAGCGGTCCTCTCCTACAATGAGCAGTTCTTC. The V and J genes are TRBV7-2 and TRBJ2-1; the D gene is perhaps TRBD2, on 6 matching bases. Taken from cysteine to phenylalanine, the CDR3 has 18 residues. Only the CDR3 part of the read is kept: 54 bases, read in frame from the first base. V gives up 3 bases and J gives up 0 bases, and the segment between their germline ends measures 18 bases. According to the germline V gene, CDR1 reads SGHTA and CDR2 reads FQGNSA.